These 17 T cell receptor beta chains came from one sample sequenced in a study. TCRdb passed the 5' RACE reads through MiXCR, listing each CDR3 protein once. This sample has about 5,300 distinct CDR3 sequences, with about 35% found just once. Sequencing used memory CD4+ T cells sorted from blood. This sample's subset: memory CD4+ T cells, CD4+CD45RO+CD25-. The receptors were gathered from a female donor with breast cancer.

This clonotype has a handful of counts. This rearrangement joins TRBV15 to TRBJ2-7; 11 nucleotides match TRBD1. The J segment lost 0 bases and the V segment lost 5 bases, leaving 3 bases of the junction unmatched. This CDR3 has 15 amino acids. The germline CDR1 and CDR2 sequences are LNHNV and YYDKDF (reference sequence). The CDR3 sequence: CATSWGQGDSYEQYF. The CDR3 DNA reads TGTGCCACCAGCTGGGGACAGGGGGACTCCTACGAGCAGTACTTC.

This clonotype showed up many times. The V call is TRBV5-4, the J call TRBJ2-7, with D hard to call. Germline CDR1 and CDR2: SGHNT and YYREEE (reference sequence). Trimming removed 0 bases at V and 4 bases at J, with 5 bases between. The CDR3 totals 12 residues. CDR3 DNA: TGTGCCAGCAGCTTGGATGTTTACGAGCAGTACTTC. Translating gives CASSLDVYEQYF.

Regarding this clonotype: A much larger clone differs from this one at a single base, so this may be a read error. This chain connects TRBV27 to TRBJ2-1; D may be TRBD1 or TRBD2 (5 bases each). Germline values: CDR1 MNHEY, CDR2 SMNVEV (reference sequence). The CDR3 spans 15 residues. CDR3: CASSWGTSSYNGQFF. The CDR3 DNA sequence: TGTGCCAGCAGTTGGGGGACCAGCTCCTACAATGGGCAGTTCTTC.

This rearrangement joins TRBV12-3 or TRBV12-4 to TRBJ1-4; D not certain. The CDR3 totals 14 residues. With 8 bases removed from V and 7 bases from J, the gap between germline ends came to 17 bases. The CDR3 nucleotides read TGTGCCAGCCTCCCGAGTGGAAGAGGTGAAAAACTGTTTTTT. It translates to CASLPSGRGEKLFF.

The gene calls are TRBV6-5 and TRBJ1-5; possible D gene TRBD1, 5 bases. Germline CDR1 and CDR2: MNHEY and SVGAGI. This CDR3 spans 16 amino acids. Trimming stripped 5 bases from V and 7 bases from J, with 21 bases between. The CDR3 sequence: CASSTRRAGPRQPQHF. The DNA of the CDR3 is TGTGCCAGCAGTACCCGTCGGGCAGGGCCGAGACAGCCCCAGCATTTT.

This clonotype was recorded once. The chain employs TRBV24-1 and TRBJ2-5; 10 bases are shared with TRBD2. The V segment lost 5 bases and the J segment 2 bases; nucleotides outside the gene matches: 4. The CDR3 covers 15 residues. From germline, CDR1 is KGHDR and CDR2 SFDVKD. Here the CDR3 reads CATSASGGPQETQYF. The CDR3 bases are TGTGCCACCAGTGCTAGCGGGGGTCCTCAAGAGACCCAGTACTTC.

This clonotype came up once. V gene TRBV29-1 combines with J gene TRBJ1-1; D call uncertain. The CDR3 runs 11 residues. Trimming shortened V by 7 bases and J by 0 bases, and 6 bases separated the two germline ends. Per germline, CDR1 SQVTM and CDR2 ANQGSEA. Here the CDR3 DNA reads TGCAGCGCCACCATGAACACTGAAGCTTTCTTT. Translated: CSATMNTEAFF.

This clonotype appeared a few times. This rearrangement joins TRBV27 to TRBJ1-5; D might be TRBD1 (6 bases). Per the germline V gene, CDR1 is MNHEY and CDR2 is SMNVEV (reference sequence). The CDR3 is 15 residues long. Deletions cut 6 bases from V and 0 bases from J, with 12 bases between. Written as DNA, the CDR3 is TGTGCCAGCAGGGCGGGACACTTTAGCAATCAGCCCCAGCATTTT. Its protein is CASRAGHFSNQPQHF.

Here the CDR3 DNA reads TGTGCCAGCAGCCACACGGGGGGGGGCAATCAGCCCCAGCATTTT. As protein: CASSHTGGGNQPQHF. This chain uses TRBV7-8 with TRBJ1-5; D is perhaps TRBD1 (5 bases). Germline loops: CDR1 SGHVS, CDR2 FQNEAQ. V shed 5 bases and J shed 2 bases, with 13 bases lying between them. The CDR3 is made up of 15 amino acids.

This chain uses TRBV5-1 with TRBJ1-6; TRBD1 aligns across 9 bases. This CDR3 region has 15 residues. Germline loops: CDR1 SGHRS, CDR2 YFSETQ. V lost 4 bases, J lost 10 bases, and 9 bases stayed unmatched. In nucleotides, the CDR3 is TGCGCCAGCAGCATACCGGGACAGGGTAGATCACCCCTCCACTTT. Translated, it gives CASSIPGQGRSPLHF. Variable domain in full (rest from reference TRBV5-1 and TRBJ1-6): KAGVTQTPRYLIKTRGQQVTLSCSPISGHRSVSWYQQTPGQGLQFLFEYFSETQRNKGNFPGRFSGRQFSNSRSEMNVSTLELGDSALYLCASSIPGQGRSPLHFGNGTRLTVT.

In its sample, this clonotype was seen many times. The chain combines TRBV12-3 or TRBV12-4 with TRBJ2-3; TRBD2 matches 8 bases. The CDR3 totals 14 residues. J was trimmed by 1 base and V by 5 bases; bases with no gene match: 2. The CDR3 DNA reads TGTGCCAGCAGTGAGCGGGGGCGCACAGATACGCAGTATTTT. Translation gives CASSERGRTDTQYF.

This clonotype qualifies as large. CDR3 loop: CASSPRAGVDEQYF. CDR3 in DNA: TGTGCCAGCAGCCCCCGGGCAGGGGTAGACGAGCAGTACTTC. The rearrangement uses TRBV3-1 and TRBJ2-7, with a tentative D call TRBD1 (6 bases). The CDR3 contains 14 residues. Germline V gene lookup returns CDR1 LGHDT and CDR2 YNNKEL (reference sequence). The V end was cut by 4 bases, the J end by 5 bases, with 15 bases between.

The genes are TRBV3-1 and TRBJ1-5, with 7 bases lining up with TRBD1. V lost 0 bases and J lost 8; bases outside the gene matches: 1. Germline CDR1 LGHDT, CDR2 YNNKEL (reference sequence). The CDR3 length is 13 residues. The CDR3 spells CASSQDRGKPQHF. The CDR3 region has the DNA TGTGCCAGCAGCCAAGACAGGGGGAAGCCCCAGCATTTT.

The chain recombines TRBV12-3 or TRBV12-4 with TRBJ1-2, with D possibly TRBD1 on 6 matching bases. The length of the CDR3 is 11 residues. Trimming took 8 bases from V and 8 from J, leaving 12 bases between them. The CDR3 bases are TGTGCCAGCCGCCAGGGGACAGGCTACACCTTC. This translates into CASRQGTGYTF.

By frequency in the sample, this clonotype is large. The chain joins TRBV20-1 to TRBJ1-2; possible D gene TRBD1, 5 bases. With 3 bases removed from V and 6 bases from J, the gap between germline ends came to 14 bases. CDR1 is DFQATT, CDR2 SNEGSKA, per germline (reference sequence). This CDR3 region has 13 residues. The CDR3 loop reads CSASGGTSNGYTF. The CDR3 bases are TGCAGTGCTAGTGGAGGGACTAGTAATGGCTACACCTTC.

Only a few counts were recorded for this clonotype. The CDR3, as DNA: TGTGCCAGCACCCGAGGGACTAGCGACGCCGGGGAGCTGTTTTTT. This codes for CASTRGTSDAGELFF. The gene calls are TRBV12-3 or TRBV12-4 and TRBJ2-2, with 10 positions matching TRBD2. The CDR3 runs to 15 residues. Trimming removed 7 bases from V and 6 bases from J; junction bases left unmatched: 8.

The chain joins TRBV5-1 to TRBJ2-7; 7 bases align to TRBD2. The CDR3 totals 14 residues. J lost 2 bases, V lost 2 bases, and 4 bases had no gene match. Germline V gene sequence: CDR1 SGHRS, CDR2 YFSETQ. CDR3 nucleotides: TGCGCCAGCAGCTTCCGGGGGGAAACCTACGAGCAGTACTTC. Translation gives CASSFRGETYEQYF.